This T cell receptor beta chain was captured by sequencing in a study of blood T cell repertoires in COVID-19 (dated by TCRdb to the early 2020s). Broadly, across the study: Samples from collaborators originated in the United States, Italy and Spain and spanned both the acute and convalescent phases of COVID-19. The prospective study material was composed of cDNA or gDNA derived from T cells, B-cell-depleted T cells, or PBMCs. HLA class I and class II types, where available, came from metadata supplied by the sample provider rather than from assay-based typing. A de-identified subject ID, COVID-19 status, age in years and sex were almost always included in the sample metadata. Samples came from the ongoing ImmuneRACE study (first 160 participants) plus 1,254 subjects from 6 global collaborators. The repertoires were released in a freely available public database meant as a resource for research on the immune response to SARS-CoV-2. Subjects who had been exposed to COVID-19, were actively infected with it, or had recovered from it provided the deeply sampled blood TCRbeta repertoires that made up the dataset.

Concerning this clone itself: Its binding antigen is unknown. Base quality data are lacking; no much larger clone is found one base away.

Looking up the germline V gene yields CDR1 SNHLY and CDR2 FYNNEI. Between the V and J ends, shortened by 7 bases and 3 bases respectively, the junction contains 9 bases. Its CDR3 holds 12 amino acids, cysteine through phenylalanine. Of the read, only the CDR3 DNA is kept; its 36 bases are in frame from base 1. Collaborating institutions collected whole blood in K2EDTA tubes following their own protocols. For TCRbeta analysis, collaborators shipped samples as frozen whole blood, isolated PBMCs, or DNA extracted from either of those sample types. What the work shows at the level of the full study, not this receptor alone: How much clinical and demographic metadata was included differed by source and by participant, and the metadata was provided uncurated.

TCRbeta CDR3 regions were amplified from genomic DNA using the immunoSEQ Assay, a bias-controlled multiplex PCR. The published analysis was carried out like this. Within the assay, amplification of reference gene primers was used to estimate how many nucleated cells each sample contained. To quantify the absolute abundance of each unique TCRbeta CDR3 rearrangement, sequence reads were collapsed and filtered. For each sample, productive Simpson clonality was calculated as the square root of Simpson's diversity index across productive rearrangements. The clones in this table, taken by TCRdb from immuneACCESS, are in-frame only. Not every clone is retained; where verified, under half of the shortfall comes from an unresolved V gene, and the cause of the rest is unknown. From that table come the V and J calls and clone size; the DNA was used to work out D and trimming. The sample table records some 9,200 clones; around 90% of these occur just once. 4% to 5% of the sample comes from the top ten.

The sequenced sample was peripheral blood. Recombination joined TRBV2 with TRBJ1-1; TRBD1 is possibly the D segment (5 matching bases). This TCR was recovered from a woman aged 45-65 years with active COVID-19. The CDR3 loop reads CASTRVYTEAFF. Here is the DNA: TGTGCCAGCACCAGGGTTTACACTGAAGCTTTCTTT.